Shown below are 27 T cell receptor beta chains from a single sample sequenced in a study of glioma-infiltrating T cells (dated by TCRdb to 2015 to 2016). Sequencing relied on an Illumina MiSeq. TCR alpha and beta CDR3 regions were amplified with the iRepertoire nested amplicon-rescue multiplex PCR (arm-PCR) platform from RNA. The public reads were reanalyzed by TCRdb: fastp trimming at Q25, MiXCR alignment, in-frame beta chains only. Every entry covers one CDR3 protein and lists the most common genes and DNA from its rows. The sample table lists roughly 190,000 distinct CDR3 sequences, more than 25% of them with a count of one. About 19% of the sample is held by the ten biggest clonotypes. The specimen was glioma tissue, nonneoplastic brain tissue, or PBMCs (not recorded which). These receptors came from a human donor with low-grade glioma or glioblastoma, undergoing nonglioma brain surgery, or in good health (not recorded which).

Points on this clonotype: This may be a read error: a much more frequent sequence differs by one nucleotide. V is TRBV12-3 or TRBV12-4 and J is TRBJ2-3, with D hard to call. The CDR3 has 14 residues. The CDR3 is CASSRTANTDTEYF. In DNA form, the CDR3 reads TGTGCCAGCAGTCGAACAGCTAACACAGATACGGAGTATTTT.

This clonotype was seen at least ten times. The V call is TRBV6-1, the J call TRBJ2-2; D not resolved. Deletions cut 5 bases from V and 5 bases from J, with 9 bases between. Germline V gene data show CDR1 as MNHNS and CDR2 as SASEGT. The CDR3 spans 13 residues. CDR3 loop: CASSYGITGELFF. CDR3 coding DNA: TGTGCCAGCAGTTATGGGATAACCGGGGAGCTGTTTTTT.

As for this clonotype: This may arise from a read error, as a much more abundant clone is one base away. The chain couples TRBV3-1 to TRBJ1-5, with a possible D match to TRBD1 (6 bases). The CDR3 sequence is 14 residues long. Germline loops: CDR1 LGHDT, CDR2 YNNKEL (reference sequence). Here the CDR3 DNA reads TGTGCCAGCAGCCAATTGGGGGCAAATCAGCCCCGGCATTTT. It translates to CASSQLGANQPRHF.

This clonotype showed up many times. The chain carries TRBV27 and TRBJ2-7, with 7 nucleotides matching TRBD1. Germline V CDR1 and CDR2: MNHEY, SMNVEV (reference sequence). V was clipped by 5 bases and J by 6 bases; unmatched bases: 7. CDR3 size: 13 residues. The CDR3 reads CASSLGGYGEQYF. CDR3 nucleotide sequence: TGTGCCAGCAGTCTAGGGGGCTACGGCGAGCAGTACTTC.

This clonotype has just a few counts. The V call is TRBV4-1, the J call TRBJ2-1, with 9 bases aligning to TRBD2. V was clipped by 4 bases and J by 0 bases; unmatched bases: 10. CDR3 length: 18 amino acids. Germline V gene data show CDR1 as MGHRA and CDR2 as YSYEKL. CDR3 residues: CASSPDPSGASSYNEQFF. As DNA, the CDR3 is TGCGCCAGCAGCCCCGACCCTAGCGGGGCAAGCTCCTACAATGAGCAGTTCTTC.

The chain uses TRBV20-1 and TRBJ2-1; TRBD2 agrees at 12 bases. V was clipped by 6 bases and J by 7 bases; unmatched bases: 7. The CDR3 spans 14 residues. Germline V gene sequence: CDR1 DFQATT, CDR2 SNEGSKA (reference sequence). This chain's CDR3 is CSARSSGRANEQFF. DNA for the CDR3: TGCAGTGCCAGATCTAGCGGGAGGGCAAATGAGCAGTTCTTC.

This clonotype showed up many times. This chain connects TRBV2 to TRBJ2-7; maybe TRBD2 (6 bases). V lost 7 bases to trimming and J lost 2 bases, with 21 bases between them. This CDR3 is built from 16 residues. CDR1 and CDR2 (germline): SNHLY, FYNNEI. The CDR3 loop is CASIPAGSMGAYEQYF. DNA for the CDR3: TGTGCCAGCATCCCCGCGGGGAGCATGGGCGCCTACGAGCAGTACTTC.

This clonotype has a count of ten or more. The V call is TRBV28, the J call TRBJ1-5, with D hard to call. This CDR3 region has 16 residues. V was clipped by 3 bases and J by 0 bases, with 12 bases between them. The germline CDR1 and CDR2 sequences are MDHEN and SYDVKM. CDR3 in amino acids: CASSLGGSSSNQPQHF. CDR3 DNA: TGTGCCAGCAGTTTGGGTGGATCTTCTAGCAATCAGCCCCAGCATTTT.

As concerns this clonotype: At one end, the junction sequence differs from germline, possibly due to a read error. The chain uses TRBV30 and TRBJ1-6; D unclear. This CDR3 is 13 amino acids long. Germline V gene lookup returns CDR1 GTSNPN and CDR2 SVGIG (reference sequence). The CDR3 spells CARSEMGNSPLHF. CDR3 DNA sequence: TGTGCCCGGAGCGAAATGGGGAATTCACCCCTCCACTTT.

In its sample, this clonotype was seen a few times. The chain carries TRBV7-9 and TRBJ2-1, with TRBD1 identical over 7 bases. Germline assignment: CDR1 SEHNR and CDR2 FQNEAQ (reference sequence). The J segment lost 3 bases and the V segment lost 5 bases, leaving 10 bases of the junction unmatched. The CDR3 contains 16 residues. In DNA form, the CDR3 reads TGTGCCAGCAGCCCCCCTTCGGGACAGTTCTACAATGAGCAGTTCTTC. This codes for CASSPPSGQFYNEQFF.

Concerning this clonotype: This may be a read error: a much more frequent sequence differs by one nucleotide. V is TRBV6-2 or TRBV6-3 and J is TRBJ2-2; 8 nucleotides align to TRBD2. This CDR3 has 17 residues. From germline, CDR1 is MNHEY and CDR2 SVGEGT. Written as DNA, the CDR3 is TGTGCCGGCAGACCGAGGCACCTAGCGGGTCGGACCCGGGAGCTGTTTTTT. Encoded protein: CAGRPRHLAGRTRELFF.

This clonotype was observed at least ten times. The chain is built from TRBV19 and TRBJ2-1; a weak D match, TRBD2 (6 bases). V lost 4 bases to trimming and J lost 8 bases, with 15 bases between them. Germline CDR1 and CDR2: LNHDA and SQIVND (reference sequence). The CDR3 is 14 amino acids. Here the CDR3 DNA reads TGTGCCAGTAGTACCCCGGGGGTTTCCCATGAGCAGTTCTTC. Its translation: CASSTPGVSHEQFF.

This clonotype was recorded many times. The CDR3 nucleotides are TGTGCCAGCAGTTTAGTGGAGGCCGGGGAGCTGTTTTTT. This gives the protein CASSLVEAGELFF. The gene calls are TRBV12-3 or TRBV12-4 and TRBJ2-2; possibly TRBD2 for D (5 bases). The CDR3 length is 13 residues. V dropped 1 base and J dropped 6 bases, with 6 bases sitting between them.

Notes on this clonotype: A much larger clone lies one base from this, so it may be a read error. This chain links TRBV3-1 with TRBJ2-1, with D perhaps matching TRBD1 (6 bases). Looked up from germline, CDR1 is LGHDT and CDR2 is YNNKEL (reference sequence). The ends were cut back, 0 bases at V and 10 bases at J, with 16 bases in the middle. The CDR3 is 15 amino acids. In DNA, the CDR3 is TGTGCCAGCAGCCAAGACCCAGGACAGCCCTACGAGCAGTTCTTC. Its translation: CASSQDPGQPYEQFF.

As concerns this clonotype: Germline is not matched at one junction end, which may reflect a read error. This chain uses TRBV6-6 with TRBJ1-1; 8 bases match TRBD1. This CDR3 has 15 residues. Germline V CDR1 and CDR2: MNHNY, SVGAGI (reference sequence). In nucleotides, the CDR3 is TGTGCCTGCAGTTCGGACAGGGAAGGGGGGTTTAAAGCTTTCTTT. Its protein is CACSSDREGGFKAFF.

CDR3 DNA: TGTGCCACCTACAAGACCGGCTCCTACAATGAGCAGTTCTTC. Translation gives CATYKTGSYNEQFF. V is TRBV6-2 or TRBV6-3 and J is TRBJ2-1, with D uncertain. The CDR3 is 14 residues long. Germline V gene lookup returns CDR1 MNHEY and CDR2 SVGEGT. Trimming removed 10 bases at V and 0 bases at J, with 13 bases between.

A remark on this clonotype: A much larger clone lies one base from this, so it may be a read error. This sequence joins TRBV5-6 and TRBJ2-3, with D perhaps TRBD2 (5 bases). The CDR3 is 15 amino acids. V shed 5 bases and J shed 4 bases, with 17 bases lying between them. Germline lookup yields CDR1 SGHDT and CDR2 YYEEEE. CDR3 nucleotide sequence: TGTGCCAGCAGACCCCGGTTCTGGGAGTCAGATACGCAGTATTTT. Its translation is CASRPRFWESDTQYF.

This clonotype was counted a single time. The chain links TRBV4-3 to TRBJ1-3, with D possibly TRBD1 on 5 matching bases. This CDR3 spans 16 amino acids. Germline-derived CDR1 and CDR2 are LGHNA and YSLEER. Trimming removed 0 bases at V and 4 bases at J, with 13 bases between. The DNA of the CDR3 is TGCGCCAGCAGCCAAGACCCCCCAGGGACGGGAAACACCATATATTTT. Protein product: CASSQDPPGTGNTIYF.

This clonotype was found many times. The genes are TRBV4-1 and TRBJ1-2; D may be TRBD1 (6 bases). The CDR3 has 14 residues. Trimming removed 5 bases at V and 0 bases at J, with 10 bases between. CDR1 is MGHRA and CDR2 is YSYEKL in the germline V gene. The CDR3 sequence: CASSAQGTNYGYTF. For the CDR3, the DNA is TGCGCCAGCAGCGCACAGGGCACTAACTATGGCTACACCTTC.

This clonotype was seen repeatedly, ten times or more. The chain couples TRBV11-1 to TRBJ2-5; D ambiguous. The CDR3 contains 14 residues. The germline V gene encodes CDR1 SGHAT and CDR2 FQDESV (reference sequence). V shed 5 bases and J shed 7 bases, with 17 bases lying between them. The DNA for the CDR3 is TGTGCCAGCAGCGCGGATCAAGCTCGGTCGACCCAGTACTTC. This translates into CASSADQARSTQYF.

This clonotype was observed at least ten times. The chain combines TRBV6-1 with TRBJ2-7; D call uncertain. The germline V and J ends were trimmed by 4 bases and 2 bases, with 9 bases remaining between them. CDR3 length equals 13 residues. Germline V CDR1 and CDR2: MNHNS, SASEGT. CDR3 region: CASSVAQTYEQYF. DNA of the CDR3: TGTGCCAGCAGTGTGGCGCAGACCTACGAGCAGTACTTC.

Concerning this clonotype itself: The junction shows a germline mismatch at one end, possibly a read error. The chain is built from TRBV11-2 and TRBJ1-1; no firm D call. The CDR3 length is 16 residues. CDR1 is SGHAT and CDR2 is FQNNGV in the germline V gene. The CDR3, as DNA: TGTGCCAGCAGCTTAGGAATAGTTGAGGGAGAGGTTGAAGCTTTATTT. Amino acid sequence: CASSLGIVEGEVEALF.

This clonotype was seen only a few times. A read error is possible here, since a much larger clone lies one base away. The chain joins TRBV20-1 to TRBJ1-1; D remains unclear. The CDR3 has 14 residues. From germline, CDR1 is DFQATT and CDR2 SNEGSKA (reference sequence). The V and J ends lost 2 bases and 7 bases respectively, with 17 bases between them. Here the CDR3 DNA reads TGCAGTGCTAGATCCGCCTCGGCTGGTTATGAAGCTTTCTTT. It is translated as CSARSASAGYEAFF.

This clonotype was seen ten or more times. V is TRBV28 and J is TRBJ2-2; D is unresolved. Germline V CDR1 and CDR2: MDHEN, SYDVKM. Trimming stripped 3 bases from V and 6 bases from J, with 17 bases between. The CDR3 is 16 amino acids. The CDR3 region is CASSFFTTFQSGELFF. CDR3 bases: TGTGCCAGCAGTTTTTTTACGACATTTCAATCCGGGGAGCTGTTTTTT.

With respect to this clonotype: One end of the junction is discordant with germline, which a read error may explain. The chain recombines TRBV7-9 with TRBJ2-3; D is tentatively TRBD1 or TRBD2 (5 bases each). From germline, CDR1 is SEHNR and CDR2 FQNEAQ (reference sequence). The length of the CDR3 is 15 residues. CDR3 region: CAISFRGQATDTQYF. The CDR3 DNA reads TGTGCCATCAGCTTCCGGGGCCAGGCAACTGATACGCAGTATTTT.

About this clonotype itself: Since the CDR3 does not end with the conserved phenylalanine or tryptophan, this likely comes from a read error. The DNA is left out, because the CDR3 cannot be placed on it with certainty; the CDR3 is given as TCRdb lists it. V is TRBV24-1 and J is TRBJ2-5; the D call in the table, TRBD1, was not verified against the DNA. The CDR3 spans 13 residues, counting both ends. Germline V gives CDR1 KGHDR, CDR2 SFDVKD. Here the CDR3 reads CATSDLNSGAPYI.

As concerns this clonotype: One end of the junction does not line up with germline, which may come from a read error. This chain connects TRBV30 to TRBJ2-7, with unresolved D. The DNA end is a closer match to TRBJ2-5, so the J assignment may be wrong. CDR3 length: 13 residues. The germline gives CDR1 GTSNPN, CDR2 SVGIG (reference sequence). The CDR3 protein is CALSVGYQETQYF. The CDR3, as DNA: TGTGCCTTGAGTGTAGGTTACCAAGAGACCCAGTACTTC.